The clone carrying this T cell receptor beta chain was detected only a few times. Every donor gave 7.5 to 10 milliliters of peripheral blood. The data are from a study of blood T cells in healthy people across ages. V was pared by 4 bases and J by 1 base, with 2 bases of the junction left unmatched. This CDR3 has 15 residues. A J-beta primer mix and a sample-barcoded 5' primer were used in a second PCR of roughly 7 to 12 cycles. A single record per CDR3 protein comes from TCRdb applying MiXCR to the 5' RACE reads. Here the sample spans about 320,000 distinct CDR3 sequences, roughly 26% being singletons.

This sequence was found in a woman in her 70s in good health. The chain uses TRBV12-3 or TRBV12-4 and TRBJ1-5, with 9 bases fitting TRBD1. The material sequenced was blood. CDR3 sequence: CASSSDRGSNQPQHF. The DNA for the CDR3 is TGTGCCAGCAGTTCGGACAGGGGAAGCAATCAGCCCCAGCATTTT.